This T cell receptor beta chain emerged from a study of blood T cell repertoires in COVID-19. Study context: PBMCs, B-cell-depleted T cells, or T cells were the source of the cDNA or gDNA that made up the material.

This CDR3 has 14 residues. Germline V gene lookup returns CDR1 SQVTM and CDR2 ANQGSEA. Trimming removed 6 bases at V and 2 bases at J, with 17 bases between. Enrollees, roughly 18 to 89 years old, lived in about two dozen US areas. Authors' data handling: Researchers report that nucleated cell counts were estimated from reference gene primer amplification. Produced via immunoSEQ multiplex PCR; TCRdb's table is partial and in-frame only. V and J calls and clone size are as listed in that table; D and trimming were resolved from the DNA. This repertoire shows fewer than 200,000 clones, approximately 84% found once; its top ten account for approximately 12%.

Sequencing was carried out using PBMCs or T cells enriched from blood (not recorded which). The gene calls are TRBV29-1 and TRBJ2-7, with D perhaps TRBD2 (7 bases). The sequence was collected from a man aged 45-65 years who had recovered from COVID-19. CDR3 bases: TGCAGCGTAGGGGTAGGGGGGGCGCCCTACGAGCAGTACTTC. This translates into CSVGVGGAPYEQYF.